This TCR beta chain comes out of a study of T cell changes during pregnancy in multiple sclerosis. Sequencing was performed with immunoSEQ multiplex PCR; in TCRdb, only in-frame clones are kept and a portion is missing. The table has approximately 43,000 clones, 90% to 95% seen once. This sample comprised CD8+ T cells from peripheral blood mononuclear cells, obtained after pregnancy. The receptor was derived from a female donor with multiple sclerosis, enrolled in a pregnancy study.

The CDR3 spells CASSLRGRASASHTEAFF. The CDR3, as DNA: TGTGCCAGCAGCTTAAGGGGTAGGGCCAGCGCGTCGCACACTGAAGCTTTCTTT. V usage is TRBV11-2 and J usage is TRBJ1-1; D might be TRBD1 (5 bases). Trimming stripped 2 bases from V and 3 bases from J, with 22 bases between. The CDR3 extends over 18 amino acids. The germline V gene has CDR1 SGHAT and CDR2 FQNNGV.